The 30 T cell receptor beta chains reported below all come from one sample, sequenced in a study of cytomegalovirus exposure and HLA in healthy donors. PCR employed 60 Vbeta and 13 Jbeta primers. Generated by immunoSEQ multiplex PCR, the TCRdb table keeps only in-frame clones and is missing some. The data hold 140,000 to 150,000 clones, with around 77% observed a single time. The source material was PBMCs. These receptor sequences come from a woman between 35 and 50 years old in good health and CMV-seropositive.

The J gene is TRBJ1-1, the V gene TRBV28; 8 bases are a match to TRBD1. CDR1 and CDR2 from the germline V gene are MDHEN and SYDVKM. V was pared by 6 bases and J by 1 base, with 10 bases of the junction left unmatched. This CDR3 has 16 amino acids. CDR3 sequence reads: CASSPPPGQENTEAFF. The DNA for the CDR3 is TGTGCCAGCAGCCCACCCCCGGGACAGGAGAACACTGAAGCTTTCTTT.

This chain uses TRBV9 with TRBJ2-1, with TRBD1 as a possible D gene (5 bases). Trimming cost V 3 bases and J 7 bases, with 11 bases left between them. CDR1 and CDR2 from the germline V gene are SGDLS and YYNGEE. The CDR3 spans 13 residues. The CDR3 loop reads CASSDRQGNEQFF. The CDR3 coding sequence is TGTGCCAGCAGCGACCGTCAGGGTAATGAGCAGTTCTTC.

V and J are TRBV19 and TRBJ2-2; possibly TRBD1 for D (5 bases). The V and J ends lost 7 bases and 8 bases respectively, with 17 bases between them. Germline CDR1 reads LNHDA; CDR2 reads SQIVND (reference sequence). The CDR3 totals 14 residues. The CDR3 is CASMSFGAGGELFF. CDR3 sequence (DNA): TGTGCCAGTATGTCATTTGGGGCTGGAGGGGAGCTGTTTTTT.

The chain employs TRBV5-1 and TRBJ2-3; 9 positions agree with TRBD2. The germline V gene encodes CDR1 SGHRS and CDR2 YFSETQ. V shed 4 bases, J shed 6 bases, and the junction held 6 bases outside the gene matches. The CDR3 is made up of 14 amino acids. The CDR3 nucleotides read TGCGCCAGCAGCCTAGGGACTAGCAAGGATACGCAGTATTTT. This gives the protein CASSLGTSKDTQYF.

The CDR3 nucleotides read TGCGCCAGCCCGAGGCGAACTTCCAGGGTCAATGGCTACACCTTC. Translating it yields CASPRRTSRVNGYTF. This sequence joins TRBV23-1 and TRBJ1-2, with D tentatively TRBD1 (5 bases). TRBV23-1 is given ORF status, its function remaining uncertain. V lost 8 bases to trimming and J lost 6 bases, with 22 bases between them. The CDR3 length is 15 residues.

The chain is built from TRBV2 and TRBJ1-5; 7 bases match TRBD1. Germline CDR1 SNHLY, CDR2 FYNNEI. With V trimmed by 7 bases and J by 4 bases, 10 bases remained unmatched. The CDR3 covers 15 residues. CDR3 coding DNA: TGTGCCAGCACAGAGCAGGGGGTAAGGAATCAGCCCCAGCATTTT. It codes for CASTEQGVRNQPQHF. The full variable domain, in which reference TRBV2 and TRBJ1-5 provide the parts outside the CDR3, is EPEVTQTPSHQVTQMGQEVILRCVPISNHLYFYWYRQILGQKVEFLVSFYNNEISEKSEIFDDQFSVERPDGSNFTLKIRSTKLEDSAMYFCASTEQGVRNQPQHFGDGTRLSIL.

The CDR3 loop reads CAISEGLRDEQFF. CDR3 nucleotides: TGTGCCATCAGTGAAGGACTTCGGGATGAGCAGTTCTTC. The chain employs TRBV10-3 and TRBJ2-1; D is possibly TRBD2 (5 bases). Trimming took off 3 bases at V and 8 bases at J, with 11 bases between the two ends. Germline values: CDR1 ENHRY, CDR2 SYGVKD. The length of the CDR3 is 13 residues.

The genes are TRBV5-1 and TRBJ1-5, with 7 bases that match TRBD1. Looked up from germline, CDR1 is SGHRS and CDR2 is YFSETQ. Trimming took 5 bases from V and 11 from J; bases not matched to a gene: 19. This CDR3 comprises 16 residues. DNA for the CDR3: TGCGCCAGCAGTGATGCACCCGGGACAGTACAATCAGCCCAGCATTTT. Translating it yields CASSDAPGTVQSAQHF.

This clone has more than one count but fewer than ten. CDR3 amino acids: CASSLTGKQPQHF. DNA for the CDR3: TGTGCCAGCAGTTTAACAGGGAAACAGCCCCAGCATTTT. The chain carries TRBV6-1 and TRBJ1-5; D perhaps matches TRBD1 (6 bases). V gave up 5 bases and J gave up 7 bases, with 12 bases separating them. The CDR3 covers 13 residues. Germline CDR1 and CDR2: MNHNS and SASEGT.

The CDR3 loop reads CASSDMGRTGRAYEQYF. CDR3 DNA sequence: TGCGCCAGCAGCGACATGGGAAGGACAGGGAGGGCCTACGAGCAGTACTTC. The V gene is TRBV5-1, the J gene TRBJ2-7; a weak D match, TRBD1 (8 bases). There are 17 residues in the CDR3. The germline V and J ends were trimmed by 4 bases and 2 bases, with 22 bases remaining between them. Germline values: CDR1 SGHRS, CDR2 YFSETQ.

This clone was observed a handful of times. The V call is TRBV6-6, the J call TRBJ1-2, with 7 nucleotides matching TRBD1. The CDR3 is 15 amino acids. CDR1 and CDR2 (germline): MNHNY, SVGAGI (reference sequence). Germline trimming cut 6 bases from V and 7 bases from J; bases unmatched to any gene: 14. The CDR3 reads CASSPSDGQVLGYTF. CDR3 sequence (DNA): TGTGCCAGCAGCCCCTCGGATGGACAGGTTCTTGGCTACACCTTC.

The chain has TRBV5-1 and TRBJ2-2, with D tentatively TRBD1 (6 bases). Looked up from germline, CDR1 is SGHRS and CDR2 is YFSETQ. Trimming cost V 4 bases and J 6 bases, with 19 bases left between them. The CDR3 is 16 residues long. CDR3: CASSIEGGMTAGELFF. CDR3 in DNA: TGCGCCAGCAGCATTGAAGGGGGAATGACAGCCGGGGAGCTGTTTTTT.

V gene TRBV10-1 combines with J gene TRBJ2-1; no reliable D call. V dropped 0 bases and J dropped 3 bases, with 3 bases sitting between them. The CDR3 is 13 residues long. The germline V gene has CDR1 WNHNN and CDR2 SYGVQD (reference sequence). The CDR3 sequence: CASSESRYNEQFF. In nucleotides, the CDR3 is TGCGCCAGCAGTGAGTCGCGCTACAATGAGCAGTTCTTC.

The chain has TRBV6-4 and TRBJ2-3, with D possibly matching TRBD2 (5 bases). The CDR3 is 14 residues long. CDR1 and CDR2 (germline): MRHNA, SNTAGT. V shed 2 bases and J shed 4 bases, with 10 bases lying between them. CDR3 in amino acids: CASSDRGFPDTQYF. The CDR3 DNA reads TGTGCCAGCAGTGACCGGGGATTTCCAGATACGCAGTATTTT.

The CDR3 is CASSTGGEGGYTF. The CDR3 coding sequence is TGTGCCAGCAGCACGGGGGGGGAGGGTGGCTACACCTTC. V is TRBV11-2 and J is TRBJ1-2, with D possibly being TRBD1 (5 bases). The CDR3 spans 13 residues. The V end lost 5 bases, the J end lost 7 bases, and 14 bases lay between the germline ends. CDR1 is SGHAT, CDR2 FQNNGV, per germline.

The table lists this clone with a count of one. The J gene is TRBJ1-5, the V gene TRBV4-1, with D possibly matching TRBD1 (5 bases). The CDR3 extends over 14 amino acids. Germline V lookup: CDR1 MGHRA, CDR2 YSYEKL. The V and J ends lost 1 base and 6 bases respectively, with 10 bases between them. This CDR3 reads CASSQVGVSQPQHF. The CDR3 nucleotides are TGCGCCAGCAGCCAAGTAGGGGTGAGTCAGCCCCAGCATTTT.

V gene TRBV2 combines with J gene TRBJ1-4, with D hard to call. This CDR3 spans 11 amino acids. Trimming removed 5 bases from V and 8 bases from J, with 6 bases in between. CDR1 is SNHLY, CDR2 FYNNEI, per germline. This CDR3 is CASSSGEKLFF. Written as DNA, the CDR3 is TGTGCCAGCAGTTCGGGAGAAAAACTGTTTTTT.

This clone was recorded a few times. V is TRBV7-9 and J is TRBJ1-1; tentative D call: TRBD1 (5 bases). The V and J ends lost 1 base and 10 bases respectively, with 16 bases between them. The CDR3 has 14 residues. Germline lookup yields CDR1 SEHNR and CDR2 FQNEAQ (reference sequence). Here the CDR3 reads CASSLVPGFSGAFF. CDR3 DNA: TGTGCCAGCAGCTTAGTGCCAGGGTTTTCGGGAGCTTTCTTT.

The chain recombines TRBV19 with TRBJ2-3; TRBD1 aligns across 8 bases. V gave up 10 bases and J gave up 4 bases; unmatched junction bases: 10. This CDR3 region has 14 residues. Germline assignment: CDR1 LNHDA and CDR2 SQIVND (reference sequence). The CDR3 sequence: CATRTGFMSDTQYF. The CDR3 bases are TGTGCCACCCGGACAGGGTTTATGTCAGATACGCAGTATTTT. Complete variable domain (other parts from reference TRBV19 and TRBJ2-3): DGGITQSPKYLFRKEGQNVTLSCEQNLNHDAMYWYRQDPGQGLRLIYYSQIVNDFQKGDIAEGYSVSREKKESFPLTVTSAQKNPTAFYLCATRTGFMSDTQYFGPGTRLTVL.

The chain combines TRBV30 with TRBJ1-5, with TRBD1 matching over 7 bases. The CDR3 is made up of 14 amino acids. Trimming took 0 bases from V and 6 from J; bases not matched to a gene: 5. Germline V CDR1 and CDR2: GTSNPN, SVGIG (reference sequence). The CDR3 region has the DNA TGTGCCTGGAGTGTTTCTCAGGGGGTTCAGCCCCAGCATTTT. It yields the protein CAWSVSQGVQPQHF.

The chain recombines TRBV5-1 with TRBJ2-3; 14 bases line up with TRBD2. Trimming removed 4 bases from V and 3 bases from J; junction bases left unmatched: 7. The CDR3 length is 17 residues. Per the germline V gene, CDR1 is SGHRS and CDR2 is YFSETQ. The CDR3 bases are TGCGCCAGCAGCCCGGGGACTAGCGGGGGAAGGACAGATACGCAGTATTTT. Translation: CASSPGTSGGRTDTQYF.

This clone was observed a handful of times. The chain uses TRBV15 and TRBJ2-1; 7 bases match TRBD2. The CDR3 covers 15 residues. Germline lookup yields CDR1 LNHNV and CDR2 YYDKDF (reference sequence). The ends lost 4 bases at V and 2 bases at J; junction bases unmatched: 5. CDR3 coding DNA: TGTGCCACCAGCAAGGACGCGGGGGCCTACAATGAGCAGTTCTTC. Protein: CATSKDAGAYNEQFF.

The V call is TRBV19, the J call TRBJ2-2; 9 bases are a match to TRBD1. V gave up 5 bases and J gave up 3 bases; unmatched junction bases: 10. Germline V gene data show CDR1 as LNHDA and CDR2 as SQIVND (reference sequence). This CDR3 comprises 17 residues. The CDR3 is CASSVTGTGLHTGELFF. The CDR3 DNA follows: TGTGCCAGTAGTGTAACCGGGACAGGGCTACACACCGGGGAGCTGTTTTTT.

The chain has TRBV6-1 and TRBJ1-2, with 9 bases lining up with TRBD1. There are 14 residues in the CDR3. Germline-derived CDR1 and CDR2 are MNHNS and SASEGT. J lost 6 bases, V lost 1 base, and 3 bases had no gene match. The CDR3 region has the DNA TGTGCCAGCAGTGAAGGGGACAGGGTGAATGGCTACACCTTC. Translating gives CASSEGDRVNGYTF.

The chain couples TRBV10-3 to TRBJ2-5, with 11 positions matching TRBD2. The last part of the DNA fits TRBJ2-7 better; the J call may be wrong. Per the germline V gene, CDR1 is ENHRY and CDR2 is SYGVKD. The CDR3 has 16 amino acids. The chain's CDR3 is CAISVTSGGPTYEQYF. The CDR3 bases are TGTGCCATCAGTGTTACTAGCGGGGGTCCCACCTACGAGCAGTACTTC.

The CDR3 region has the DNA TGTGCCAGCACCTACATGGGGGGGGGAGGTAATGAGCAGTTCTTC. Amino acid sequence: CASTYMGGGGNEQFF. The chain links TRBV13 to TRBJ2-1; 7 bases align to TRBD2. V lost 7 bases, J lost 7 bases, and 13 bases stayed unmatched. Germline V gene lookup returns CDR1 PRHDT and CDR2 FYEKMQ (reference sequence). The CDR3 has 15 amino acids.

This clone was counted only a few times. V and J are TRBV7-5 and TRBJ1-2; TRBD1 is the table's D call, not checked against the DNA. TRBV7-5 is deemed a pseudogene. The CDR3 totals 15 residues. CDR3 coding DNA: TGTGTCAGAAGCTTAGCTTCCCGACAACGGTGTGGCTACACCTTC. Translating it yields CVRSLASRQRCGYTF.

In this sample, this clone turned up a few times. The chain couples TRBV18 to TRBJ2-5; 10 bases are shared with TRBD2. CDR1 and CDR2 from the germline V gene are KGHSH and LQKENI. The length of the CDR3 is 16 residues. Trimming at V came to 1 base and at J to 1 base, leaving 3 bases not matched to a gene. CDR3 residues: CASSPLASGGQETQYF. CDR3 nucleotides: TGTGCCAGCTCACCACTTGCTAGCGGGGGCCAAGAGACCCAGTACTTC.

The chain recombines TRBV25-1 with TRBJ2-1; 10 bases fit TRBD1. Looked up from germline, CDR1 is MGHDK and CDR2 is SYGVNS. V lost 5 bases, J lost 7 bases, and 2 bases stayed unmatched. The CDR3 is 13 residues long. CDR3: CASSRQGANEQFF. CDR3 DNA: TGTGCCAGCAGTAGACAGGGGGCTAATGAGCAGTTCTTC.

This chain uses TRBV19 with TRBJ2-7; 8 bases fit TRBD1. The V and J ends lost 1 base and 5 bases, in that order; junction bases with no gene match: 7. Germline values: CDR1 LNHDA, CDR2 SQIVND (reference sequence). The CDR3 extends over 15 amino acids. In DNA, the CDR3 is TGTGCCAGTAGTATAGTGGGGACAGGTCCTAACGAGCAGTACTTC. It is translated as CASSIVGTGPNEQYF.